This T cell receptor beta chain is drawn from a study of blood T cell repertoires in COVID-19. Study at large: Sample material is recorded as cDNA or gDNA derived from T cells, B-cell-depleted T cells, or PBMCs.

Germline lookup yields CDR1 SGHRS and CDR2 YFSETQ. Trimming left V 1 base short and J 4 bases short, with 11 bases between. CDR3 length: 14 residues. Clones were read by immunoSEQ multiplex PCR, and TCRdb kept only the in-frame ones, dropping some. The table includes about 210,000 clones, more than 65% detected once. This receptor was taken from a man aged 50-59 years with active or convalescent COVID-19. This chain uses TRBV5-1 with TRBJ1-2; tentatively, D is TRBD1 (5 bases). Sequencing was done on a sample of peripheral blood. CDR3 sequence (DNA): TGCGCCAGCAGCTTGTCGGGGGTAGGCTATGGCTACACCTTC. Residues: CASSLSGVGYGYTF.